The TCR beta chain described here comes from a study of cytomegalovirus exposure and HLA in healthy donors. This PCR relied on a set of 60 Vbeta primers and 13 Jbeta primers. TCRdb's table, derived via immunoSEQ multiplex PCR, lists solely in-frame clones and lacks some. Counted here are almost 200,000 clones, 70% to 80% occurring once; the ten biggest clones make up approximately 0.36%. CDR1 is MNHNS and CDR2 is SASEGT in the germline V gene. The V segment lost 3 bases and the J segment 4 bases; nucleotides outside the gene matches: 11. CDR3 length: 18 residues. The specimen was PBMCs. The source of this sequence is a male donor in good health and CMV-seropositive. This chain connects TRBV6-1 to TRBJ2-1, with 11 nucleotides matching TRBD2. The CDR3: CASSEGHGTSGLYNEQFF. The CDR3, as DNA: TGTGCCAGCAGTGAGGGCCACGGGACTAGCGGTTTATACAATGAGCAGTTCTTC.